This entry concerns a single T cell receptor (beta chain). This clonotype was seen ten or more times. Its cognate antigen has yet to be identified. No base quality information exists; no much larger clone differs at one position. The cysteine opens and the phenylalanine closes a CDR3 of 15 amino acids. Kept here is only the CDR3 DNA, which spans 45 bases and is read in frame from base 1. The germline V gene supplies CDR1 KGHSH and CDR2 LQKENI. The trim is 3 bases for V and 4 bases for J, with a gap of 12 bases between the germline ends. The record originates from a study of breast tumors, draining lymph nodes, adjacent tissues (dated by TCRdb to about 2016). About the investigation overall: TCR beta repertoires were compared across tumor, adjacent nontumor tissue and axillary lymph nodes obtained from breast cancer patients. The study was designed to assess the relationships and possible T-cell exchange between tumor, surrounding tissue and draining lymph node repertoires in human breast cancer.

The instrument was an Illumina HiSeq 2000. TCR beta chain libraries were generated through multiplex PCR amplification. The amplified TCR beta chain products were analyzed by high-throughput sequencing. The public reads were reanalyzed by TCRdb: fastp trimming at Q25, MiXCR alignment, in-frame beta chains only. Identical CDR3 protein sequences are pooled into one entry, listed with their most common genes and DNA. Counted in this sample were 150,000 or so distinct CDR3 sequences; 33% of them appeared once. Less than 4% of the sample comes from the top ten. Lymph node samples were obtained from the axillary draining lymph nodes of breast cancer patients. Study-level results and caveats: Tumor and nontumor tissue repertoires were found to be significantly more similar in luminal-like than in basal-like breast cancer. The data were considered consistent with most tumor T cells being derived from the lymph node and subsequently expanding within tumor tissue. The conclusion that tumor T cells originate in lymph nodes was framed as consistent with a hypothesis rather than directly demonstrated. Tumor T-cell repertoires showed less diversity than lymph node repertoires and more diversity than nontumor tissue repertoires, and tumor T-cell repertoires showed preferential V and J gene usage.

The clonotype comes from a female donor with breast cancer. Some clones in this sample may be carry-over from other donors' samples. Material for sequencing was axillary lymph node tissue. Recombination joined TRBV18 with TRBJ1-4; no D gene can be assigned with confidence. The CDR3 region: CASSPRGVLNEKLFF. In nucleotide form, the sequence is TGTGCCAGCTCACCGAGAGGTGTTCTTAATGAAAAACTGTTTTTT.